A selection of T cell receptor beta chains follows, all from one sample in a study of beta chain features in type 1 diabetes. Produced via immunoSEQ multiplex PCR; TCRdb's table is partial and in-frame only. The repertoire holds 300,000 to 400,000 clones, with roughly 9% as singletons. Sample: central memory CD4+ T cells from blood. The receptors shown here come from a man younger than 40 with type 1 diabetes. Each CDR3 is given with its conserved first and last residue. The D gene is left open where the match is weak. Clone size is stated in some rows and not others, as once, few, many or a class when expanded.

TRBV18,TRBJ2-5,NA,NA,TGTGCCAGCTCACCGCAATCAGGAGAGACCCAGTACTTC,CASSPQSGETQYF
TRBV7-6,TRBJ2-7,NA,TRBD1,TGTGCCAGCAGCTTGTCTACGGGACAGGGGGCCGAGCAGTACTTC,CASSLSTGQGAEQYF
TRBV6-5,TRBJ2-5,NA,NA,TGTGCCAGCAGTCCGGGCTTACTCGGGACCCAGTACTTC,CASSPGLLGTQYF
TRBV12-5,TRBJ2-7,few,NA,TGTGCTAGTGGGAGGGACATTCCCCCCTACGAGCAGTACTTC,CASGRDIPPYEQYF
TRBV7-2,TRBJ2-5,NA,TRBD2,TGTGCCAGCAGCCCGGGACTAGCGGAAGAGACCCAGTACTTC,CASSPGLAEETQYF
TRBV7-2,TRBJ2-7,few,TRBD1,TGTGCCAGCAGCAGGGACAGGTCCGAGCAGTACTTC,CASSRDRSEQYF
TRBV6-5,TRBJ2-3,many,NA,TGTGCCAGCAGTTACTCGGCAGCGGGCACAGATACGCAGTATTTT,CASSYSAAGTDTQYF
TRBV18,TRBJ1-1,NA,NA,TGTGCCAGCTCACCACCGGGCAGGGGGAACACTGAAGCTTTCTTT,CASSPPGRGNTEAFF
TRBV6-6,TRBJ1-2,few,TRBD1,TGTGCCAGCAGCCTGGGACAGGGGGATGGCTACACCTTC,CASSLGQGDGYTF
TRBV14,TRBJ2-7,few,NA,TGTGCCAGCAGCCAAAATTGGCGGAGCGAGCAGTACTTC,CASSQNWRSEQYF
TRBV6-6,TRBJ1-6,NA,NA,TGTGCCAGCAGAGAACGAGACGGGGTGTATTCACCCCTCCACTTT,CASRERDGVYSPLHF
TRBV28,TRBJ1-6,few,TRBD1,TGTGCCAGCAGTTCTTTGGGACAGGGGAGGGAATCACCCCTCCACTTT,CASSSLGQGRESPLHF
TRBV18,TRBJ2-7,few,NA,TGTGCCAGCTCACCTGACAGCAGCTCCTACGAGCAGTACTTC,CASSPDSSSYEQYF
TRBV5-6,TRBJ2-5,few,NA,TGTGCCAGCAGCTCGGACTGGTTACAAGAGACCCAGTACTTC,CASSSDWLQETQYF
TRBV2,TRBJ1-2,NA,NA,TGTGCCAGCAGCGTGGGGGGGATAGGTGGCTACACCTTC,CASSVGGIGGYTF
TRBV6-6,TRBJ1-1,few,TRBD1,TGTGCCAGCAGTTCGGACAGGGGAGGCACTGAAGCTTTCTTT,CASSSDRGGTEAFF
TRBV29-1,TRBJ1-1,NA,NA,TGCAGTGGGCGGGAGACGGGACTAACAGCAGCTTTCTTT,CSGRETGLTAAFF
TRBV29-1,TRBJ1-1,many,NA,TGCAGCGTTGAAGCTACTGAGGGCACTGAAGCTTTCTTT,CSVEATEGTEAFF
TRBV6-6,TRBJ2-7,NA,NA,TGTGCCAGCAGTTACTCCGGCAACACCTACGAGCAGTACTTC,CASSYSGNTYEQYF
TRBV9,TRBJ1-6,few,TRBD1,TGTGCCAGCAGCGAGGGGAGGACAGGCATTAATTCACCCCTCCACTTT,CASSEGRTGINSPLHF
TRBV7-8,TRBJ2-5,few,TRBD2,TGTGCCAGCAGCTACGACGGGACTAGCGGGGGGGCCTCTGATGAGACCCAGTACTTC,CASSYDGTSGGASDETQYF
TRBV9,TRBJ2-3,NA,NA,TGTGCCAGCAGCGTAGGAGGGGCCAGCGATACGCAGTATTTT,CASSVGGASDTQYF
TRBV6-5,TRBJ1-1,few,NA,TGTGCCAGCAGTTACGGGGGAGGCAGGATGAACACTGAAGCTTTCTTT,CASSYGGGRMNTEAFF
TRBV5-1,TRBJ2-5,NA,NA,TGCGCCAGCAGCTTGGGCGGACTCGGGGTTCTCGGAGAGACCCAGTACTTC,CASSLGGLGVLGETQYF
TRBV5-4,TRBJ2-1,many,TRBD2,TGTGCCAGCAGCTTCACTAGCGGGGGAGTTAATGAGCAGTTCTTC,CASSFTSGGVNEQFF
TRBV9,TRBJ2-5,NA,TRBD2,TGTGCCAGCAGCGTAGGTAGCGGGGGGGCCGAGACCCAGTACTTC,CASSVGSGGAETQYF
TRBV10-2,TRBJ2-3,few,NA,TGCGCCAGCAGGCCCCATTTAGGGGCTAGCACAGATACGCAGTATTTT,CASRPHLGASTDTQYF
TRBV6-6,TRBJ1-1,few,NA,TGTGCCAGCAGTTACTCATGGGGGACGGGCACTGAAGCTTTCTTT,CASSYSWGTGTEAFF